These 15 T cell receptor beta chains originate from one sample sequenced in a study of cytomegalovirus exposure and HLA in healthy donors. Primers: 60 Vbeta forward and 13 Jbeta reverse. Here immunoSEQ multiplex PCR was the method, and the copy in TCRdb shows in-frame clones only, minus some. The data contain approximately 100,000 clones, approximately 81% of them singletons. The sample was PBMCs. The origin of the receptors is a woman between 40 and 55 years old in good health and CMV-seropositive.

The J gene is TRBJ2-1, the V gene TRBV25-1, with TRBD2 identical over 8 bases. This CDR3 comprises 15 residues. With 3 bases clipped from V and 4 bases from J, the junction kept 5 bases outside the gene matches. In germline, CDR1 is MGHDK, CDR2 SYGVNS. The CDR3 spells CASSEGIAGYNEQFF. In DNA form, the CDR3 reads TGTGCCAGCAGTGAGGGAATAGCGGGATACAATGAGCAGTTCTTC.

V gene TRBV11-3 combines with J gene TRBJ1-2; a weak D match, TRBD1 (6 bases). The CDR3 runs to 13 residues. Deletions cut 5 bases from V and 6 bases from J, with 13 bases between. Germline-derived CDR1 and CDR2 are SGHNT and YENEEA. The CDR3 coding sequence is TGTGCCAGCAGCCCAACGCAGGGGAATGGCTACACCTTC. It codes for CASSPTQGNGYTF.

The chain couples TRBV5-5 to TRBJ2-5, with a tentative D call TRBD2 (6 bases). CDR1 is SGHKS and CDR2 is YYEKEE in the germline V gene (reference sequence). There are 15 residues in the CDR3. V lost 4 bases and J 2 bases, leaving 15 bases between the germline ends. CDR3 loop: CASSLSGSWQETQYF. The CDR3 nucleotides are TGTGCCAGCAGCCTGAGCGGGTCCTGGCAAGAGACCCAGTACTTC.

This chain uses TRBV4-1 with TRBJ2-7; a possible D gene is TRBD2 (6 bases). Deletions cut 1 base from V and 7 bases from J, with 20 bases between. This CDR3 is 16 amino acids long. Germline V gene sequence: CDR1 MGHRA, CDR2 YSYEKL. As DNA, the CDR3 is TGCGCCAGCAGCCAAGCTGCCCAGGGCCTACGGGAGGAGCAGTACTTC. Translation gives CASSQAAQGLREEQYF.

The chain joins TRBV4-1 to TRBJ2-7; no definite D call. Germline V gene lookup returns CDR1 MGHRA and CDR2 YSYEKL. CDR3 length: 16 residues. The ends were cut back, 1 base at V and 4 bases at J, with 17 bases in the middle. The CDR3 DNA reads as TGCGCCAGCAGCCAAGCATTGGGCACTTATCGTTACGAGCAGTACTTC. Translating gives CASSQALGTYRYEQYF.

In DNA form, the CDR3 reads TGCGCCAGCAGCCTAGACAGTTCCGTCCTGACTTTC. Translated, it gives CASSLDSSVLTF. The chain carries TRBV4-1 and TRBJ2-6; possible D gene TRBD1, 5 bases. The CDR3 is 12 residues long. The ends were cut back, 4 bases at V and 12 bases at J, with 10 bases in the middle. Germline V gives CDR1 MGHRA, CDR2 YSYEKL.

The rearrangement uses TRBV6-1 and TRBJ2-1, with D tentatively TRBD1 (6 bases). The germline V gene encodes CDR1 MNHNS and CDR2 SASEGT. The CDR3 extends over 14 amino acids. Trimming shortened V by 4 bases and J by 4 bases, and 11 bases separated the two germline ends. CDR3 protein: CASSARGQYNEQFF. In DNA form, the CDR3 reads TGTGCCAGCAGTGCCCGCGGACAGTACAATGAGCAGTTCTTC.

This chain links TRBV11-2 with TRBJ2-7, with TRBD1 identical over 7 bases. This CDR3 spans 13 amino acids. Trimming removed 1 base from V and 3 bases from J; junction bases left unmatched: 0. Per germline, CDR1 SGHAT and CDR2 FQNNGV. Written as DNA, the CDR3 is TGTGCCAGCAGCTTAGGGACAGGCTACGAGCAGTACTTC. Protein sequence: CASSLGTGYEQYF.

In its sample, this clone was seen a few times. This chain links TRBV29-1 with TRBJ2-1; 10 bases match TRBD2. V shed 8 bases, J shed 1 base, and the junction held 2 bases outside the gene matches. Germline loops: CDR1 SQVTM, CDR2 ANQGSEA. The CDR3 is 13 amino acids. DNA of the CDR3: TGCAGCTCTAGCGGGAGTTCCTACAATGAGCAGTTCTTC. The encoded protein is CSSSGSSYNEQFF.

V is TRBV18 and J is TRBJ2-1; D might be TRBD2 (5 bases). V lost 3 bases and J 8 bases, leaving 11 bases between the germline ends. The CDR3 spans 13 residues. Germline lookup yields CDR1 KGHSH and CDR2 LQKENI. The CDR3 region is CASSPRGGDEQFF. As DNA, the CDR3 is TGTGCCAGCTCACCCCGGGGTGGAGATGAGCAGTTCTTC.

The J gene is TRBJ1-4, the V gene TRBV5-1; maybe TRBD1 (6 bases). Germline V CDR1 and CDR2: SGHRS, YFSETQ. The CDR3 sequence is 14 residues long. Trimming removed 4 bases from V and 4 bases from J, with 11 bases in between. CDR3 nucleotide sequence: TGCGCCAGCAGCGCACAGGGTTATAATGAAAAACTGTTTTTT. This translates into CASSAQGYNEKLFF.

CDR3 nucleotides: TGTGCCAGCAGCTTTTGGAAAGGCGGCCTCACAGATACGCAGTATTTT. Amino acid sequence: CASSFWKGGLTDTQYF. The chain is built from TRBV7-9 and TRBJ2-3; D is unresolved. The CDR3 sequence is 16 residues long. The V end was cut by 3 bases, the J end by 2 bases, with 15 bases between. Germline loops: CDR1 SEHNR, CDR2 FQNEAQ (reference sequence).

The chain is built from TRBV28 and TRBJ1-2, with 9 nucleotides matching TRBD1. The CDR3 sequence is 16 residues long. The germline V gene encodes CDR1 MDHEN and CDR2 SYDVKM. V trimming: 5 bases; J trimming: 6 bases; junction bases outside the gene matches: 13. CDR3 in amino acids: CASSILSSGTGNGYTF. CDR3 coding DNA: TGTGCCAGCAGTATCCTCTCCTCCGGGACAGGGAATGGCTACACCTTC.

The table lists this clone with a few counts. V is TRBV9 and J is TRBJ2-1; D is possibly TRBD1 (5 bases). Germline values: CDR1 SGDLS, CDR2 YYNGEE. Trimming cost V 3 bases and J 5 bases, with 21 bases left between them. This CDR3 is built from 17 residues. CDR3 sequence reads: CASSDRVGHLPDNEQFF. In DNA, the CDR3 is TGTGCCAGCAGCGACCGAGTTGGACACCTTCCGGACAATGAGCAGTTCTTC.

The rearrangement joins TRBV28 to TRBJ2-7; 9 nucleotides line up with TRBD1. CDR3 length equals 15 residues. After removal of 6 bases from V and 3 bases from J, the junction contained 9 bases not matched to a gene. Germline lookup yields CDR1 MDHEN and CDR2 SYDVKM. The CDR3 coding sequence is TGTGCCAGCAGGCCTGGGACAGGGTACTACTACGAGCAGTACTTC. It codes for CASRPGTGYYYEQYF.